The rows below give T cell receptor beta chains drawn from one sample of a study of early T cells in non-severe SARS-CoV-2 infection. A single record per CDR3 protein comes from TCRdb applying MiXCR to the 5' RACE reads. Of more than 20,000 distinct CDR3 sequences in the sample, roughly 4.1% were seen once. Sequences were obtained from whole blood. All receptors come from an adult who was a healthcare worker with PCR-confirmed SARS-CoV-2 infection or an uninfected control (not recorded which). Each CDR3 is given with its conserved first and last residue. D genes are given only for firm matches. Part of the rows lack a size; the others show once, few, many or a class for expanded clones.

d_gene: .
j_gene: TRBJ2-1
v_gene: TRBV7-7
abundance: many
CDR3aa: CASSPQAGGVNEQFF
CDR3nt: TGTGCCAGCAGCCCCCAGGCGGGTGGGGTCAATGAGCAGTTCTTC

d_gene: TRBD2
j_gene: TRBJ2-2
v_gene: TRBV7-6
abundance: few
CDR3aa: CASSLSTSGTGELFF
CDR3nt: TGTGCCAGCAGCTTATCAACTAGCGGGACCGGGGAGCTGTTTTTT

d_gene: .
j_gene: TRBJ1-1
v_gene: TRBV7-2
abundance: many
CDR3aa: CASSLQSGTTEAFF
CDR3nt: TGTGCCAGCAGCCTTCAATCTGGGACGACTGAAGCTTTCTTT

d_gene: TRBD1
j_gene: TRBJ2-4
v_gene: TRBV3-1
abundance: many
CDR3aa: CASSLGTGKNIQYF
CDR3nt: TGTGCCAGCAGCCTTGGGACAGGGAAAAACATTCAGTACTTC

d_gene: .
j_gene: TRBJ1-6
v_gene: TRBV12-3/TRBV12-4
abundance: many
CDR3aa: CASSLARGVYNSPLHF
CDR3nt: TGTGCCAGCAGTTTAGCCCGGGGCGTTTATAATTCACCCCTCCACTTT

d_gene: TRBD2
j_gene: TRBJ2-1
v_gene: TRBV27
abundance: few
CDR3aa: CASTQITGGVGEQFF
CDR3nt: TGTGCCAGCACCCAAATAACGGGAGGGGTCGGTGAGCAGTTCTTC

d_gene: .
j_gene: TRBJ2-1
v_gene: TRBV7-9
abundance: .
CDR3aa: CASSLGVWGEEQFF
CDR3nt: TGTGCCAGCAGCTTAGGCGTTTGGGGAGAAGAGCAGTTCTTC

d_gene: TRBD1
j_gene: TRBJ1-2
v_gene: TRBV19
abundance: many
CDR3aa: CASSTPGEGGGYGYTF
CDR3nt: TGTGCCAGTAGTACCCCCGGGGAAGGGGGCGGATATGGCTACACCTTC

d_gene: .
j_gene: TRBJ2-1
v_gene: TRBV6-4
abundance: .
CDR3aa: CASSMRESNEQFF
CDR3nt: TGTGCCAGCAGTATGAGGGAGAGCAATGAGCAGTTCTTC

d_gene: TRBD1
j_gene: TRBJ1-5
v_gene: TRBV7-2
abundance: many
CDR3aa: CASSQKTGGDQPQHF
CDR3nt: TGTGCCAGCAGCCAAAAAACAGGGGGCGATCAGCCCCAGCATTTT

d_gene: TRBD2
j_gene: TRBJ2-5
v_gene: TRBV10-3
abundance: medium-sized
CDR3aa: CAISDRGTSGRETQYF
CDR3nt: TGTGCCATCAGTGACCGCGGGACTAGCGGGAGGGAGACCCAGTACTTC

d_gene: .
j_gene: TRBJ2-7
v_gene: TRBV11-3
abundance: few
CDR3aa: CASSLDRYGSDEQYF
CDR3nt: TGTGCCAGCAGCTTAGATCGGTACGGGTCGGACGAGCAGTACTTC

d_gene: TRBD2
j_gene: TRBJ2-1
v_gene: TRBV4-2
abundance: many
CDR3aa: CASSPLGTSGRAVEQFF
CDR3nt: TGTGCCAGCAGCCCCCTAGGGACTAGCGGGAGGGCGGTTGAGCAGTTCTTC

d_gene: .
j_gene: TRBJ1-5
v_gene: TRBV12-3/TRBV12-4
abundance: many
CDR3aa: CASSLSGDSNQPQHF
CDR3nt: TGTGCCAGCAGTTTAAGCGGGGATAGCAATCAGCCCCAGCATTTT

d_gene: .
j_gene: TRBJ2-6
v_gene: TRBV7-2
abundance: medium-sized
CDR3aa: CASSLGGALSGANVLTF
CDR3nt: TGTGCCAGCAGCTTAGGAGGGGCGCTTTCTGGGGCCAACGTCCTGACTTTC

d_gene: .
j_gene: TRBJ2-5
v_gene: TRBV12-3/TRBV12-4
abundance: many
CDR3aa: CASSPDRKKETQYF
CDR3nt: TGTGCCAGCAGCCCAGACAGGAAAAAAGAGACCCAGTACTTC

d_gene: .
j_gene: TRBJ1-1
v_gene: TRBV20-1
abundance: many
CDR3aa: CSASVGRMNTEAFF
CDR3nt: TGCAGTGCTTCAGTCGGGCGTATGAACACTGAAGCTTTCTTT

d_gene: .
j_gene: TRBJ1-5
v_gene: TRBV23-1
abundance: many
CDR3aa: CASSQSPRGHSNQPQHF
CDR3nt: TGCGCCAGCAGTCAATCACCCAGAGGCCATAGCAATCAGCCCCAGCATTTT

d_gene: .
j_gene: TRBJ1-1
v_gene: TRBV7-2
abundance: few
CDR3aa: CASSYGTFTNTEAFF
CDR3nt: TGTGCCAGCAGCTACGGGACCTTTACGAACACTGAAGCTTTCTTT

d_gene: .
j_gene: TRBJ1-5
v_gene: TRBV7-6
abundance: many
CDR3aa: CASSLGPRASNQPQHF
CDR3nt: TGTGCCAGCAGCTTAGGGCCCAGGGCTAGCAATCAGCCCCAGCATTTT

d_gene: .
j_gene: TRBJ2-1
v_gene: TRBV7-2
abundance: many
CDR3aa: CASSLVGTSYNEQFF
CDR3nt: TGTGCCAGCAGCTTAGTTGGGACTTCCTACAATGAGCAGTTCTTC

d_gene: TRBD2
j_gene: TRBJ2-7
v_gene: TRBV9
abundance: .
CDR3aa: CASSESGRQGGEQYF
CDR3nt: TGTGCCAGCAGCGAAAGCGGGAGGCAAGGGGGGGAGCAGTACTTC

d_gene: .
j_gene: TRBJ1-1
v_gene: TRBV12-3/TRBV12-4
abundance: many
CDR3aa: CASSFSTTGTEAFF
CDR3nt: TGTGCCAGCAGTTTTTCTACAACAGGCACTGAAGCTTTCTTT

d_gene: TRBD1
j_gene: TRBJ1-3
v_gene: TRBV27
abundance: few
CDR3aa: CASSLTGISENTIYF
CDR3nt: TGTGCCAGCAGCCTGACAGGGATCTCAGAAAACACCATATATTTT

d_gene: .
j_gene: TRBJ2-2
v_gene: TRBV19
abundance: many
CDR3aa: CASSILTATGELFF
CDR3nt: TGTGCCAGTAGTATACTCACAGCCACCGGGGAGCTGTTTTTT

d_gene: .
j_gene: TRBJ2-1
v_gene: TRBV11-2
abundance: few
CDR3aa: CASSPLLGEQFF
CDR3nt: TGTGCCAGCAGCCCACTACTCGGGGAGCAGTTCTTC

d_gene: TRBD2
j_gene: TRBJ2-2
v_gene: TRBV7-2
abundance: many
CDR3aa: CASSPTLAGVRGGELFF
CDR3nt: TGTGCCAGCAGCCCGACACTAGCGGGAGTCCGGGGCGGGGAGCTGTTTTTT

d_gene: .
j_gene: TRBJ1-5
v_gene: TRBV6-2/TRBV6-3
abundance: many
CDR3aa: CASKAGGRNQPQHF
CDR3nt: TGTGCCAGCAAGGCGGGTGGCAGGAATCAGCCCCAGCATTTT

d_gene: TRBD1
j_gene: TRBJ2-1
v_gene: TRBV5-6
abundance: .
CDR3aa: CASSRAGTGGFNEQFF
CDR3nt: TGTGCCAGCAGCCGCGCCGGGACAGGGGGCTTCAATGAGCAGTTCTTC

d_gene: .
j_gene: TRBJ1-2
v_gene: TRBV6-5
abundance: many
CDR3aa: CASSSVGAGYVVRGYTF
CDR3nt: TGTGCCAGCAGTTCCGTCGGGGCAGGGTACGTCGTGCGAGGCTACACCTTC

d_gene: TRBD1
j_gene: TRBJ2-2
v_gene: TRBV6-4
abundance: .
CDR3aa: CASSDNRGSTGELFF
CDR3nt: TGTGCCAGCAGTGACAACAGGGGGTCCACCGGGGAGCTGTTTTTT

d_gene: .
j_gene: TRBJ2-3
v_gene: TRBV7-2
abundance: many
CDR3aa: CASSLFGGDTDTQYF
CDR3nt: TGTGCCAGCAGCTTATTCGGCGGGGACACAGATACGCAGTATTTT

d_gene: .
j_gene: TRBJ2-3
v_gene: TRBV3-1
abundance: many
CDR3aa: CASSQDLYGRGADTQYF
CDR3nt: TGTGCCAGCAGCCAAGATTTGTACGGGAGAGGAGCAGATACGCAGTATTTT

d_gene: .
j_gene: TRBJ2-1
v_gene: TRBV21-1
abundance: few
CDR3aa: CASSKIMSGSLYNEQFF
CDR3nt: TGTGCCAGCAGCAAAATTATGAGCGGGAGTCTCTACAATGAGCAGTTCTTC

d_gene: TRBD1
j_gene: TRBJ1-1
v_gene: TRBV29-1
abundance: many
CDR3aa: CSVLFGQGSPQAFF
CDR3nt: TGCAGCGTCCTCTTCGGACAGGGGTCTCCACAAGCTTTCTTT

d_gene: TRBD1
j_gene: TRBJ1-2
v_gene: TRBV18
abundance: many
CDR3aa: CASSNGTGFGYTF
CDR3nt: TGTGCCAGCTCAAATGGGACAGGGTTTGGCTACACCTTC

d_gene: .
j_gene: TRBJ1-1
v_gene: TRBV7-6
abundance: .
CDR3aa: CASSLDPIPNTEAFF
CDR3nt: TGTGCCAGCAGCTTAGATCCGATCCCGAACACTGAAGCTTTCTTT

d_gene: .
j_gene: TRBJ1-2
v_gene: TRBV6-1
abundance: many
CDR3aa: CASTLLPGPTQILGYGYTF
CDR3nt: TGTGCCAGCACTTTACTACCGGGACCGACCCAGATTTTGGGGTATGGCTACACCTTC

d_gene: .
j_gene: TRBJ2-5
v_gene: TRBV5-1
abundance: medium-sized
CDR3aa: CASSLGGRQETQYF
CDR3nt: TGCGCCAGCAGCTTGGGAGGGCGCCAAGAGACCCAGTACTTC

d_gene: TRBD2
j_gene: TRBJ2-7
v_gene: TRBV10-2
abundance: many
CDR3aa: CASSESPLAGVREQYF
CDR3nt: TGCGCCAGCAGTGAGTCGCCTCTAGCGGGAGTGCGGGAGCAGTACTTC

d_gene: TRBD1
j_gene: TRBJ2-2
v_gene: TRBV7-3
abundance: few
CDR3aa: CASSLRPGQGPAGELFF
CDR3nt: TGTGCCAGCAGCTTAAGGCCCGGACAGGGGCCAGCCGGGGAGCTGTTTTTT

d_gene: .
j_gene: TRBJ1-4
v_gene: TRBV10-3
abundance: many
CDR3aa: CAIWSSRYEKLFF
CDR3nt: TGTGCCATCTGGTCCTCAAGATATGAAAAACTGTTTTTT

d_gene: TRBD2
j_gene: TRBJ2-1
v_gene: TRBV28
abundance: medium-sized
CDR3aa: CASSSPGLGPDNEQFF
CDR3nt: TGTGCCAGCAGTTCTCCGGGACTAGGGCCAGACAATGAGCAGTTCTTC

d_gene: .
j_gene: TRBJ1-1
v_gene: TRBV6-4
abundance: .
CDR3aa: CASREAGNTEAFF
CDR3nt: TGTGCCAGCCGGGAAGCTGGGAACACTGAAGCTTTCTTT

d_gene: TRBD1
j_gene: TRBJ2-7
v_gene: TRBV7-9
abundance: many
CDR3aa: CASSPVRQGTYEQYF
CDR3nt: TGTGCCAGCAGTCCCGTTAGACAGGGGACCTACGAGCAGTACTTC

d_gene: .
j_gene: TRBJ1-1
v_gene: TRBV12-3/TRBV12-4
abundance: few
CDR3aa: CASSQAGRDTEAFF
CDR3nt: TGTGCCAGCAGTCAAGCGGGGCGGGACACTGAAGCTTTCTTT

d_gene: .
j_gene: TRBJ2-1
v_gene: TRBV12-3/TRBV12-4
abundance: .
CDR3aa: CASSFRGNEQFF
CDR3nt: TGTGCCAGCAGTTTCCGGGGCAATGAGCAGTTCTTC

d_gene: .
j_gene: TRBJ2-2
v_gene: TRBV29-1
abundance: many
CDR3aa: CSGAGGANTGELFF
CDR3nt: TGCAGCGGGGCCGGAGGGGCGAACACCGGGGAGCTGTTTTTT

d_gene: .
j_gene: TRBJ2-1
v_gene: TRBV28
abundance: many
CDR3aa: CASIFSGAYNEQFF
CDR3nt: TGTGCCAGCATCTTTTCTGGGGCCTACAATGAGCAGTTCTTC

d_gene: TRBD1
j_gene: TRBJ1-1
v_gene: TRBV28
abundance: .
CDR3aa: CASIPPDRGLGTEAFF
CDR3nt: TGTGCCAGCATCCCCCCGGACAGGGGCCTTGGCACTGAAGCTTTCTTT

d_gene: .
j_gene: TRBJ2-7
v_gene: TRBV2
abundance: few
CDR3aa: CASTSPVRARHEQYF
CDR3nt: TGTGCCAGCACTAGTCCCGTGCGAGCGCGACACGAGCAGTACTTC

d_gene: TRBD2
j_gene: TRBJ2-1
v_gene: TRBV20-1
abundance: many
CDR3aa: CSARDYEFTGLADYNEQFF
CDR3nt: TGCAGTGCTAGAGATTACGAATTTACTGGGCTAGCGGACTACAATGAGCAGTTCTTC

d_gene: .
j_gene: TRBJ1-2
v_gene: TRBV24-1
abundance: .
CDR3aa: CATSGTEINYGYTF
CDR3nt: TGTGCCACCAGTGGGACAGAGATTAACTATGGCTACACCTTC

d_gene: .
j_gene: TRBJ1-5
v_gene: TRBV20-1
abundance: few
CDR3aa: CSAATGRNQPQHF
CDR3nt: TGCAGTGCAGCTACCGGGAGAAATCAGCCCCAGCATTTT

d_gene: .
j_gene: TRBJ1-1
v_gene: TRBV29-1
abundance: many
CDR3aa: CSVTRETEAFF
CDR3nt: TGCAGCGTGACCAGGGAGACTGAAGCTTTCTTT

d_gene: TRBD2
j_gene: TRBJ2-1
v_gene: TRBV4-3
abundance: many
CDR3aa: CASSQDGPAGVNEQFF
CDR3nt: TGCGCCAGCAGCCAAGATGGTCCAGCGGGAGTCAATGAGCAGTTCTTC

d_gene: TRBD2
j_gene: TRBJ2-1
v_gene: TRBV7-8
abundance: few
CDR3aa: CASIKLAGNNEQFF
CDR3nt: TGTGCCAGCATAAAACTAGCGGGTAACAATGAGCAGTTCTTC

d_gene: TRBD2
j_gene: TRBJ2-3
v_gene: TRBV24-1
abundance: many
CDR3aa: CATSDGRGATDTQYF
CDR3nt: TGTGCCACCAGTGATGGGAGGGGAGCGACAGATACGCAGTATTTT

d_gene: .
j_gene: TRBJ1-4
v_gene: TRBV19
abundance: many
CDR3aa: CAAKAQGTANEKLFF
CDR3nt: TGTGCCGCAAAGGCGCAGGGTACGGCTAATGAAAAACTGTTTTTT